Shown below are 9 T cell receptor beta chains from a single sample sequenced in a study of cytomegalovirus exposure and HLA in healthy donors. It was with 60 Vbeta and 13 Jbeta primers that the PCR ran. TCRdb keeps only in-frame clones here, not all; method: immunoSEQ multiplex PCR. In the table there are about 160,000 clones, 70% to 80% of which are singletons. Sequenced sample: PBMCs. The receptors come from a man aged 45 to 65 in good health and CMV-seropositive.

V and J are TRBV11-2 and TRBJ1-3, with TRBD1 matching over 10 bases. This CDR3 contains 16 residues. The J segment lost 0 bases and the V segment lost 5 bases, leaving 4 bases of the junction unmatched. Germline V gives CDR1 SGHAT, CDR2 FQNNGV. CDR3 sequence (DNA): TGTGCCAGCAGCAGACAGGGGGCGTTCTCTGGAAACACCATATATTTT. As protein: CASSRQGAFSGNTIYF.

This clone came up a few times. V usage is TRBV27 and J usage is TRBJ1-6; 8 nucleotides agree with TRBD1. The CDR3 has 16 amino acids. CDR1 MNHEY and CDR2 SMNVEV come from the germline V gene (reference sequence). V was pared by 0 bases and J by 10 bases, with 8 bases of the junction left unmatched. The CDR3 sequence: CASSLSLGQGVSPLHF. CDR3 DNA sequence: TGTGCCAGCAGTTTATCGCTAGGACAGGGTGTCTCACCCCTCCACTTT.

CDR3 region: CASSFQGVNTEAFF. The CDR3 DNA is TGTGCCAGCAGCTTCCAGGGGGTAAACACTGAAGCTTTCTTT. V gene TRBV5-6 combines with J gene TRBJ1-1; 7 nucleotides line up with TRBD1. This CDR3 has 14 residues. V was clipped by 2 bases and J by 2 bases; unmatched bases: 3. Germline loops: CDR1 SGHDT, CDR2 YYEEEE. The variable domain in full, with the rest retrieved from reference TRBV5-6 and TRBJ1-1, is DAGVTQSPTHLIKTRGQQVTLRCSPKSGHDTVSWYQQALGQGPQFIFQYYEEEERQRGNFPDRFSGHQFPNYSSELNVNALLLGDSALYLCASSFQGVNTEAFFGQGTRLTVV.

The rearrangement links TRBV18 to TRBJ2-3; 7 bases agree with TRBD1. This CDR3 is built from 15 residues. V trimming: 6 bases; J trimming: 4 bases; junction bases outside the gene matches: 10. CDR1 is KGHSH and CDR2 is LQKENI in the germline V gene. The CDR3: CASSLGADRADTQYF. The CDR3 nucleotides are TGTGCCAGCTCCCTGGGCGCCGACAGGGCAGATACGCAGTATTTT.

The genes are TRBV4-3 and TRBJ1-5; no firm D call. Trimming stripped 4 bases from V and 0 bases from J, with 19 bases between. This CDR3 spans 18 amino acids. In germline, CDR1 is LGHNA, CDR2 YSLEER. The CDR3 DNA reads as TGCGCCAGCAGCCGCCAGTCGTATTCCGACAATAGCAATCAGCCCCAGCATTTT. Translated: CASSRQSYSDNSNQPQHF.

The gene calls are TRBV5-4 and TRBJ1-3; D is ambiguous. CDR1 and CDR2 from the germline V gene are SGHNT and YYREEE (reference sequence). V was shortened by 3 bases and J by 3 bases, with 10 bases between the two germline ends. The CDR3 runs to 14 residues. This CDR3 reads CASSSPEVGNTIYF. For the CDR3, the DNA is TGTGCCAGCAGCTCCCCCGAGGTTGGAAACACCATATATTTT.

The chain is built from TRBV30 and TRBJ1-6, with D uncertain. The germline V gene has CDR1 GTSNPN and CDR2 SVGIG (reference sequence). Trimming shortened V by 0 bases and J by 8 bases, and 8 bases separated the two germline ends. The CDR3 extends over 13 amino acids. CDR3 coding DNA: TGTGCCTGGAGTGTAAAGGGAGATTCACCCCTCCACTTT. It codes for CAWSVKGDSPLHF. Supplemented by reference TRBV30 and TRBJ1-6, the full variable domain reads SQTIHQWPATLVQPVGSPLSLECTVEGTSNPNLYWYRQAAGRGLQLLFYSVGIGQISSEVPQNLSASRPQDRQFILSSKKLLLSDSGFYLCAWSVKGDSPLHFGNGTRLTVT.

The chain recombines TRBV7-9 with TRBJ1-2; TRBD1 agrees at 12 bases. V was pared by 4 bases and J by 3 bases, with 15 bases of the junction left unmatched. The germline gives CDR1 SEHNR, CDR2 FQNEAQ (reference sequence). The CDR3 length is 19 residues. CDR3 bases: TGTGCCAGCAGCTCAATCCCGGGACAGGGGGCGTTATTGGACTATGGCTACACCTTC. Amino acid sequence: CASSSIPGQGALLDYGYTF.

The chain has TRBV11-2 and TRBJ1-3, with D perhaps matching TRBD1 (5 bases). This CDR3 comprises 15 residues. In germline, CDR1 is SGHAT, CDR2 FQNNGV. V was pared by 5 bases and J by 2 bases, with 13 bases between. The CDR3 bases are TGTGCCAGCAGCCCGGGACTAGGCGCTGGAAACACCATATATTTT. Amino acids: CASSPGLGAGNTIYF. The complete variable domain, with remaining parts taken from reference TRBV11-2 and TRBJ1-3, reads EAGVAQSPRYKIIEKRQSVAFWCNPISGHATLYWYQQILGQGPKLLIQFQNNGVVDDSQLPKDRFSAERLKGVDSTLKIQPAKLEDSAVYLCASSPGLGAGNTIYFGEGSWLTVV.